A single sample is the source of the 29 T cell receptor beta chains below, sequenced in a study of shared clonotypes between healthy human individuals. Produced via immunoSEQ multiplex PCR; TCRdb's table is partial and in-frame only. The sample has 2 million to 3 million clones, 93% seen once. Sequencing input: naive CD4+ T cells from PBMCs. Subset: CD45RA+ positively selected. These receptors all come from a man between 18 and 29 years old in good health. Some clones in this sample may be carry-over from other donors' samples.

The V call is TRBV5-1, the J call TRBJ2-6; D is possibly TRBD1 (5 bases). Germline CDR1 is SGHRS and CDR2 is YFSETQ. The CDR3 length is 16 residues. Trimming removed 4 bases at V and 0 bases at J, with 11 bases between. In nucleotides, the CDR3 is TGCGCCAGCAGCCTCCGACAGTCCTCTGGGGCCAACGTCCTGACTTTC. Its translation is CASSLRQSSGANVLTF.

V and J are TRBV6-6 and TRBJ2-3, with D perhaps being TRBD1 or TRBD2 (5 bases each). V shed 7 bases and J shed 9 bases, with 20 bases lying between them. The CDR3 is 14 residues long. CDR1 is MNHNY, CDR2 SVGAGI, per germline (reference sequence). The CDR3, as DNA: TGTGCCAGCACCCCCCCCGGGTTGTGGGGGACGCAGTATTTT. Translation: CASTPPGLWGTQYF.

J is TRBJ1-6 and V is TRBV6-5, with 7 positions matching TRBD1. Germline V gene data show CDR1 as MNHEY and CDR2 as SVGAGI. The CDR3 is made up of 14 amino acids. Germline trimming cut 2 bases from V and 8 bases from J; bases unmatched to any gene: 3. In DNA, the CDR3 is TGTGCCAGCAGTTACAGCAGGGGGGATTCACCCCTCCACTTT. This translates into CASSYSRGDSPLHF.

V and J are TRBV27 and TRBJ1-1; D not resolved. The germline V gene has CDR1 MNHEY and CDR2 SMNVEV (reference sequence). CDR3 length equals 13 residues. Trimming pared 5 bases from V and 2 bases from J, leaving 9 bases between. For the CDR3, the DNA is TGTGCCAGCAGTCCCACACGAAACACTGAAGCTTTCTTT. Residues: CASSPTRNTEAFF.

This sequence joins TRBV18 and TRBJ2-5; D is unclear. The CDR3 has 14 amino acids. Germline V gene sequence: CDR1 KGHSH, CDR2 LQKENI. Trimming stripped 1 base from V and 4 bases from J, with 10 bases between. The CDR3 DNA follows: TGTGCCAGCTCACCACTAGCTTTGGCAGAGACCCAGTACTTC. Translated, it gives CASSPLALAETQYF.

This clone was detected only once. This chain connects TRBV7-9 to TRBJ2-5; TRBD1 agrees at 11 bases. The CDR3 runs to 15 residues. Per the germline V gene, CDR1 is SEHNR and CDR2 is FQNEAQ (reference sequence). The junction had 1 base not matched to a gene; V was cut back by 1 base and J by 3 bases. The CDR3 sequence: CASSLGDRGKETQYF. The DNA of the CDR3 is TGTGCCAGCAGCTTAGGGGACAGGGGGAAAGAGACCCAGTACTTC.

The genes are TRBV7-9 and TRBJ2-7; TRBD1 agrees at 7 bases. The CDR3 is made up of 15 amino acids. The J segment lost 3 bases and the V segment lost 5 bases, leaving 10 bases of the junction unmatched. Germline lookup yields CDR1 SEHNR and CDR2 FQNEAQ (reference sequence). The DNA for the CDR3 is TGTGCCAGCAGCCTCGGGACAGCAATAGACTACGAGCAGTACTTC. Translation gives CASSLGTAIDYEQYF.

The chain employs TRBV6-1 and TRBJ1-5; TRBD1 matches at 7 bases. The V and J ends lost 6 bases and 7 bases, in that order; junction bases with no gene match: 6. The germline gives CDR1 MNHNS, CDR2 SASEGT. The CDR3 contains 13 residues. CDR3 nucleotides: TGTGCCAGCAGCCGCGACAGGGACCAGCCCCAGCATTTT. It is translated as CASSRDRDQPQHF.

This clone was counted once. V and J are TRBV25-1 and TRBJ1-3; no reliable D call. There are 15 residues in the CDR3. The germline V gene has CDR1 MGHDK and CDR2 SYGVNS. Trimming took off 1 base at V and 0 bases at J, with 7 bases between the two ends. This CDR3 is CASSELRTSGNTIYF. Written as DNA, the CDR3 is TGTGCCAGCAGTGAATTACGGACCTCTGGAAACACCATATATTTT.

The V call is TRBV7-2, the J call TRBJ2-2; 7 bases agree with TRBD2. V gave up 5 bases and J gave up 8 bases; unmatched junction bases: 2. The CDR3 spans 12 residues. Germline lookup yields CDR1 SGHTA and CDR2 FQGNSA. The CDR3 loop reads CASSQRGGELFF. The CDR3, as DNA: TGTGCCAGCAGCCAGCGGGGTGGGGAGCTGTTTTTT.

J is TRBJ2-7 and V is TRBV15; D is undetermined. The CDR3 is made up of 14 amino acids. Germline V gene data show CDR1 as LNHNV and CDR2 as YYDKDF (reference sequence). V was trimmed by 3 bases and J by 5 bases, leaving 14 bases between them. The CDR3 here is CATSRSILLDEQYF. In nucleotides, the CDR3 is TGTGCCACCAGCAGGTCGATCTTACTCGACGAGCAGTACTTC.

The chain joins TRBV7-3 to TRBJ2-1; no reliable D call. The V end lost 5 bases, the J end lost 1 base, and 9 bases lay between the germline ends. This CDR3 comprises 14 residues. The germline gives CDR1 SGHTA, CDR2 FQGTGA. The CDR3 loop reads CASSRGGSYNEQFF. The CDR3, as DNA: TGTGCCAGCAGCCGAGGTGGGTCCTACAATGAGCAGTTCTTC.

The chain joins TRBV27 to TRBJ2-7, with 7 bases matching TRBD2. After removal of 7 bases from V and 4 bases from J, the junction contained 13 bases not matched to a gene. CDR3 length: 15 residues. CDR1 is MNHEY and CDR2 is SMNVEV in the germline V gene (reference sequence). The DNA for the CDR3 is TGTGCCAGCACCCACCGAAGAGGCGGGGGATACGAGCAGTACTTC. Encoded protein: CASTHRRGGGYEQYF.

This clone was picked up a small number of times. The rearrangement joins TRBV7-2 to TRBJ1-5; possible D gene TRBD1, 5 bases. The CDR3 spans 13 residues. Deletions cut 6 bases from V and 7 bases from J, with 13 bases between. CDR1 and CDR2 (germline): SGHTA, FQGNSA. CDR3 amino acids: CASRKNQGQPQHF. CDR3 sequence (DNA): TGTGCCAGCAGGAAGAACCAGGGCCAGCCCCAGCATTTT.

The chain employs TRBV7-2 and TRBJ2-7, with a possible D match to TRBD2 (5 bases). CDR1 and CDR2 from the germline V gene are SGHTA and FQGNSA. Trimming cost V 5 bases and J 1 base, with 15 bases left between them. The CDR3 extends over 15 amino acids. The CDR3 DNA reads TGTGCCAGCAGCATCGGGGTTGTGGGGTCCTACGAGCAGTACTTC. Translation: CASSIGVVGSYEQYF.

Worth noting for this clone: A read error may account for a junction end that differs from germline. The gene calls are TRBV7-8 and TRBJ2-7, with TRBD2 matching 10 bases. This CDR3 spans 15 amino acids. Germline assignment: CDR1 SGHVS and CDR2 FQNEAQ. The CDR3 loop is CASSPPASGSVRYFF. DNA of the CDR3: TGTGCCAGCAGCCCCCCGGCTAGCGGGAGCGTCAGGTATTTTTTC.

The CDR3 loop reads CASSRQGLSYNEQFF. Here the CDR3 DNA reads TGTGCCAGCAGTCGACAGGGGCTCTCCTACAATGAGCAGTTCTTC. The chain employs TRBV27 and TRBJ2-1; 8 positions agree with TRBD1. CDR3 length: 15 amino acids. Unmatched junction bases numbered 3, after V lost 5 bases and J lost 0 bases. CDR1 MNHEY and CDR2 SMNVEV come from the germline V gene (reference sequence).

The chain carries TRBV27 and TRBJ2-2, with TRBD1 as a possible D gene (6 bases). Germline CDR1 MNHEY, CDR2 SMNVEV (reference sequence). V gave up 6 bases and J gave up 1 base, with 12 bases separating them. CDR3 size: 15 residues. The CDR3 sequence: CASRTGQLNTGELFF. DNA for the CDR3: TGTGCCAGCAGGACCGGACAGTTGAACACCGGGGAGCTGTTTTTT.

The rearrangement uses TRBV5-1 and TRBJ2-7; either TRBD1 or TRBD2 may fit D (5 bases each). V was clipped by 6 bases and J by 2 bases, with 15 bases between them. CDR1 SGHRS and CDR2 YFSETQ come from the germline V gene. The CDR3 spans 14 residues. This chain's CDR3 is CASTRRQGAYEQYF. CDR3 nucleotide sequence: TGCGCCAGCACCCGGCGCCAGGGAGCCTACGAGCAGTACTTC.

This rearrangement joins TRBV9 to TRBJ2-3; D gene unclear. In germline, CDR1 is SGDLS, CDR2 YYNGEE. Trimming stripped 6 bases from V and 4 bases from J, with 12 bases between. The CDR3 consists of 13 residues. The CDR3 spells CASTRSASDTQYF. The CDR3 nucleotides read TGTGCCAGCACCCGATCAGCGTCAGATACGCAGTATTTT.

V is TRBV27 and J is TRBJ1-6; TRBD1 aligns across 7 bases. The V segment lost 7 bases and the J segment 4 bases; nucleotides outside the gene matches: 7. Germline lookup yields CDR1 MNHEY and CDR2 SMNVEV (reference sequence). This CDR3 contains 15 residues. The CDR3 nucleotides read TGTGCCAGCAAAAAGGAACAGGGGTATAATTCACCCCTCCACTTT. It specifies CASKKEQGYNSPLHF.

This chain joins TRBV28 and TRBJ2-4, with TRBD1 identical over 7 bases. The CDR3 has 16 amino acids. Trimming removed 6 bases from V and 0 bases from J; junction bases left unmatched: 8. Looked up from germline, CDR1 is MDHEN and CDR2 is SYDVKM. Here the CDR3 DNA reads TGTGCCAGCAGCCCCCGGACAGGACTAGCCAAAAACATTCAGTACTTC. It encodes CASSPRTGLAKNIQYF.

The CDR3 reads CASSLASWQGNTEAFF. CDR3 sequence (DNA): TGCGCCAGCAGCTTGGCCTCATGGCAGGGGAACACTGAAGCTTTCTTT. The chain combines TRBV5-1 with TRBJ1-1, with a possible D match to TRBD1 (5 bases). V dropped 0 bases and J dropped 1 base, with 13 bases sitting between them. The CDR3 covers 16 residues. Germline-derived CDR1 and CDR2 are SGHRS and YFSETQ. Full variable domain (missing parts from reference TRBV5-1 and TRBJ1-1): KAGVTQTPRYLIKTRGQQVTLSCSPISGHRSVSWYQQTPGQGLQFLFEYFSETQRNKGNFPGRFSGRQFSNSRSEMNVSTLELGDSALYLCASSLASWQGNTEAFFGQGTRLTVV.

The chain couples TRBV6-1 to TRBJ2-1; either TRBD1 or TRBD2 may supply D (6 bases each). The CDR3 extends over 19 amino acids. Germline lookup yields CDR1 MNHNS and CDR2 SASEGT. V was clipped by 2 bases and J by 3 bases, with 23 bases between them. The CDR3 region has the DNA TGTGCCAGCAGTGAATTCTCAGGTGGCAGCCGGGGGCGCTACAATGAGCAGTTCTTC. It yields the protein CASSEFSGGSRGRYNEQFF.

This clone has a handful of counts. This chain links TRBV28 with TRBJ2-1, with 9 bases aligning to TRBD2. CDR3 length: 14 amino acids. Trimming at V came to 3 bases and at J to 10 bases, leaving 7 bases not matched to a gene. CDR1 is MDHEN and CDR2 is SYDVKM in the germline V gene. As DNA, the CDR3 is TGTGCCAGCAGTTTCGGGCTAGCGGGAAGGGAGCAGTTCTTC. It is translated as CASSFGLAGREQFF.

The chain links TRBV28 to TRBJ2-1, with no clear D. The V and J ends lost 5 bases and 8 bases respectively, with 10 bases between them. Looked up from germline, CDR1 is MDHEN and CDR2 is SYDVKM. The CDR3 consists of 12 residues. This CDR3 reads CASSAPRDEQFF. CDR3 coding DNA: TGTGCCAGCAGTGCCCCCCGCGATGAGCAGTTCTTC. The complete variable domain, with remaining parts taken from reference TRBV28 and TRBJ2-1, reads DVKVTQSSRYLVKRTGEKVFLECVQDMDHENMFWYRQDPGLGLRLIYFSYDVKMKEKGDIPEGYSVSREKKERFSLILESASTNQTSMYLCASSAPRDEQFFGPGTRLTVL.

This clone was detected only once. This sequence joins TRBV13 and TRBJ2-7; 8 nucleotides align to TRBD2. V dropped 5 bases and J dropped 2; count of bases not matched to a gene: 11. The CDR3 extends over 16 amino acids. Germline V gene lookup returns CDR1 PRHDT and CDR2 FYEKMQ (reference sequence). CDR3 sequence: CASSTPGGTPTYEQYF. For the CDR3, the DNA is TGTGCCAGCAGCACCCCGGGGGGGACCCCGACCTACGAGCAGTACTTC.

The chain uses TRBV11-3 and TRBJ2-7, with 9 bases lining up with TRBD2. Unmatched junction bases numbered 1, after V lost 4 bases and J lost 0 bases. CDR1 is SGHNT and CDR2 is YENEEA in the germline V gene. CDR3 size: 14 residues. The CDR3 reads CASSSSGDSYEQYF. The CDR3 region has the DNA TGTGCCAGCAGCTCTAGCGGGGACTCCTACGAGCAGTACTTC.

This clone was observed a handful of times. The gene calls are TRBV14 and TRBJ1-1; possibly TRBD1 for D (6 bases). CDR3 length: 13 residues. The V gene lost 4 bases and the J gene lost 4 bases, with 10 bases spanning the gap. Looked up from germline, CDR1 is SGHDN and CDR2 is FVKESK. The CDR3 coding sequence is TGTGCCAGCAGCCTCAGGGGAGCCACTGAAGCTTTCTTT. This translates into CASSLRGATEAFF. Based on the CDR3 plus reference TRBV14 and TRBJ1-1, the full variable domain is EAGVTQFPSHSVIEKGQTVTLRCDPISGHDNLYWYRRVMGKEIKFLLHFVKESKQDESGMPNNRFLAERTGGTYSTLKVQPAELEDSGVYFCASSLRGATEAFFGQGTRLTVV.